This TCR beta chain was retrieved from a study of molecular identifiers for immune sequencing clone quantification. Broader study findings: Identical TCR molecules that share a barcode could lead to an underestimation of highly expanded clone sizes. In naive cells, under 1% of molecules belonged to clones above 20 RNA copies, against over 97% in effector cells.

Previously described methods and listed TCR primers produced bulk TCR libraries. Each CDR3 protein is one row after TCRdb ran MiXCR on the PCR reads. The table records over 550,000 distinct CDR3 sequences, 25% of them present only once. Germline V lookup: CDR1 SGDLS, CDR2 YYNGEE. V was clipped by 7 bases and J by 7 bases, with 17 bases between them. The CDR3 consists of 13 residues. The sorting of naive CD8 T cells used the CD8+CD4-CCR7+CD45RA+ phenotype. As for this clonotype: The antigen remains undetermined.

The TCR comes from a human donor in good health. Some libraries in this study had Jurkat cell RNA spiked in. Sequencing was performed on naive CD8+ T cells from blood, with Jurkat cell RNA spiked in. Regarding subset: FACS-sorted CD8+CD4-CCR7+CD45RA+ naive T cells. This chain uses TRBV9 with TRBJ2-5; D remains unclear. Here the CDR3 reads CASAPGQSGTQYF. CDR3 bases: TGTGCCAGCGCCCCCGGCCAGAGTGGGACCCAGTACTTC.